This entry lists 11 T cell receptor beta chains sequenced from one sample in a study of cytomegalovirus exposure and HLA in healthy donors. It was with 60 Vbeta and 13 Jbeta primers that the PCR ran. The repertoire was sequenced with immunoSEQ multiplex PCR; TCRdb's copy has only in-frame clones and lacks some. The data show some 200,000 clones, with about four fifths seen just once and approximately 0.4% held by the top ten. The sequencing input was PBMCs. The receptor set was obtained from a male donor in good health and CMV-seropositive.

The chain combines TRBV9 with TRBJ2-2, with D tentatively TRBD1 (5 bases). The germline V gene encodes CDR1 SGDLS and CDR2 YYNGEE. The CDR3 loop spans 14 amino acids. V was cut by 4 bases and J by 5 bases, with 12 bases left in between. The CDR3 nucleotides read TGTGCCAGCAGCCTCCAGGGAAGAACCGGGGAGCTGTTTTTT. It yields the protein CASSLQGRTGELFF.

In this sample, this clone turned up once. The rearrangement uses TRBV5-4 and TRBJ2-1, with 9 positions matching TRBD1. V dropped 4 bases and J dropped 6; count of bases not matched to a gene: 5. Germline CDR1 is SGHNT and CDR2 is YYREEE (reference sequence). The CDR3 length is 14 residues. The CDR3 loop is CASSPGQGFNEQFF. The CDR3 bases are TGTGCCAGCAGCCCGGGACAGGGATTCAATGAGCAGTTCTTC.

The genes are TRBV28 and TRBJ2-5, with TRBD1 matching 9 bases. CDR1 MDHEN and CDR2 SYDVKM come from the germline V gene. V trimming: 1 base; J trimming: 5 bases; junction bases outside the gene matches: 11. The CDR3 runs to 17 residues. For the CDR3, the DNA is TGTGCCAGCAGTTTATTAGGGACAGGGACAAAGAGGGAGACCCAGTACTTC. It codes for CASSLLGTGTKRETQYF.

The V and J genes are TRBV7-9 and TRBJ1-5, with TRBD1 matching 7 bases. V gave up 4 bases and J gave up 4 bases; unmatched junction bases: 4. This CDR3 spans 14 amino acids. CDR1 is SEHNR, CDR2 FQNEAQ, per germline (reference sequence). The CDR3 nucleotides are TGTGCCAGCAGCTCAGGGGGGAGAAATCAGCCCCAGCATTTT. Residues: CASSSGGRNQPQHF.

The table lists this clone with a few counts. This CDR3 reads CASSTSKGGGTQYF. The DNA of the CDR3 is TGTGCCAGTAGTACTTCGAAAGGGGGAGGGACGCAGTATTTT. The gene calls are TRBV19 and TRBJ2-3, with D possibly TRBD2 on 7 matching bases. The CDR3 contains 14 residues. Trimming left V 4 bases short and J 9 bases short, with 17 bases between. Germline CDR1 and CDR2: LNHDA and SQIVND (reference sequence).

This chain links TRBV7-3 with TRBJ2-2, with 10 bases fitting TRBD2. V shed 5 bases, J shed 3 bases, and the junction held 3 bases outside the gene matches. This CDR3 has 15 amino acids. Looked up from germline, CDR1 is SGHTA and CDR2 is FQGTGA. The CDR3 DNA reads TGTGCCAGCAGCGTACTAGCGGGGCACACCGGGGAGCTGTTTTTT. Its protein is CASSVLAGHTGELFF.

V is TRBV30 and J is TRBJ2-2; 7 bases are a match to TRBD1. CDR3 size: 13 residues. Trimming removed 7 bases from V and 0 bases from J; junction bases left unmatched: 2. Germline-derived CDR1 and CDR2 are GTSNPN and SVGIG (reference sequence). CDR3 DNA sequence: TGTGCCTCCGACAGGGCGAACACCGGGGAGCTGTTTTTT. Translating it yields CASDRANTGELFF.

The gene calls are TRBV29-1 and TRBJ1-1; D uncertain. This CDR3 comprises 13 residues. V was shortened by 6 bases and J by 1 base, with 12 bases between the two germline ends. In germline, CDR1 is SQVTM, CDR2 ANQGSEA. CDR3 nucleotides: TGCAGCGTCGCAAGAGGAAGGAACACTGAAGCTTTCTTT. It is translated as CSVARGRNTEAFF. The full variable domain, in which reference TRBV29-1 and TRBJ1-1 provide the parts outside the CDR3, is SAVISQKPSRDICQRGTSLTIQCQVDSQVTMMFWYRQQPGQSLTLIATANQGSEATYESGFVIDKFPISRPNLTFSTLTVSNMSPEDSSIYLCSVARGRNTEAFFGQGTRLTVV.

V and J are TRBV7-2 and TRBJ2-5; a possible D gene is TRBD1 (6 bases). CDR1 and CDR2 from the germline V gene are SGHTA and FQGNSA. This CDR3 spans 13 amino acids. V was clipped by 2 bases and J by 2 bases, with 6 bases between them. The CDR3 sequence is CASSLQGQETQYF. In nucleotides, the CDR3 is TGTGCCAGCAGCTTACAGGGGCAAGAGACCCAGTACTTC.

The gene calls are TRBV7-8 and TRBJ2-7; 7 bases fit TRBD2. With 5 bases clipped from V and 2 bases from J, the junction kept 12 bases outside the gene matches. Germline assignment: CDR1 SGHVS and CDR2 FQNEAQ. This CDR3 is 16 amino acids long. CDR3 amino acids: CASSHRGAGAAYEQYF. In nucleotides, the CDR3 is TGTGCCAGCAGCCACCGAGGGGCGGGAGCCGCCTACGAGCAGTACTTC.

J is TRBJ2-3 and V is TRBV7-3, with 12 bases aligning to TRBD2. This CDR3 is built from 18 residues. V lost 3 bases, J lost 2 bases, and 9 bases stayed unmatched. CDR1 SGHTA and CDR2 FQGTGA come from the germline V gene. The CDR3 loop reads CASSFAPGTSGSTDTQYF. In DNA form, the CDR3 reads TGTGCCAGCAGCTTCGCCCCCGGGACTAGCGGGTCCACAGATACGCAGTATTTT.